These T cell receptor beta chains were read from a single sample in a study of T cells in Graves' hyperthyroidism and ophthalmopathy. TCRdb fed the multiplex PCR reads into MiXCR, producing one record per CDR3 protein. In the table there are around 280,000 distinct CDR3 sequences, roughly 15% of which are singletons. Material for sequencing was blood. All receptors derive from a woman aged 40 to 50 with Graves' hyperthyroidism. Both conserved end residues are part of each CDR3. A D gene is named only where the DNA matches it firmly. The size of a clone is reported for some rows only, either as once, few or many, or as a class for expanded clones.

clone size	D gene	J gene	V gene	CDR3 protein	CDR3 DNA
many	.	TRBJ2-3	TRBV29-1	CSVEAERASDTQYF	TGCAGCGTTGAGGCGGAGCGGGCCTCAGATACGCAGTATTTT
many	TRBD2	TRBJ2-1	TRBV11-3	CASSLLGGTSVYNEQFF	TGTGCCAGCAGCCTCTTGGGCGGGACTAGCGTCTACAATGAGCAGTTCTTC
.	.	TRBJ2-5	TRBV20-1	CSAAPPGHTQETQYF	TGCAGTGCCGCGCCCCCGGGACACACCCAAGAGACCCAGTACTTC
many	.	TRBJ1-1	TRBV7-8	CASSQQANTEAFF	TGTGCCAGCAGTCAACAGGCGAACACTGAAGCTTTCTTT
many	.	TRBJ1-4	TRBV28	CASSRDSSTNEKLFF	TGTGCCAGCAGTCGGGACTCCTCAACTAATGAAAAACTGTTTTTT
many	.	TRBJ2-1	TRBV28	CASSLGGTSYNEQFF	TGTGCCAGCAGTTTGGGAGGGACATCCTACAATGAGCAGTTCTTC
many	.	TRBJ2-3	TRBV20-1	CSARDPREVGYF	TGCAGTGCTAGAGACCCTAGGGAGGTTGGGTATTTT
few	.	TRBJ1-2	TRBV9	CASSALGRGYTF	TGTGCCAGCAGCGCGTTGGGGCGCGGCTACACCTTC
.	.	TRBJ2-5	TRBV2	CASSGTVGPETQYF	TGTGCCAGCAGTGGGACAGTCGGCCCAGAGACCCAGTACTTC
.	TRBD2	TRBJ2-3	TRBV28	CASGDRLAGGTDTQYF	TGTGCCAGCGGGGATAGACTAGCGGGAGGTACAGATACGCAGTATTTT
many	.	TRBJ1-1	TRBV20-1	CSAPRGKGTLSGTEAFF	TGCAGTGCCCCGAGGGGGAAGGGGACCCTTAGCGGCACTGAAGCTTTCTTT
many	TRBD1	TRBJ1-4	TRBV28	CASSLWDSRKLFF	TGTGCCAGCAGTCTTTGGGACAGCCGAAAACTGTTTTTT
many	.	TRBJ2-2	TRBV3-1	CASSQVGELFF	TGTGCCAGCAGCCAGGTCGGGGAGCTGTTTTTT
many	TRBD2	TRBJ2-5	TRBV2	CASSDGLGPETQYF	TGTGCCAGCAGTGATGGACTAGGGCCAGAGACCCAGTACTTC
many	.	TRBJ2-7	TRBV3-1	CASSPRGPTYEQYF	TGTGCCAGCAGCCCGCGGGGTCCCACCTACGAGCAGTACTTC
many	TRBD2	TRBJ2-3	TRBV29-1	CSVVGRAVFTDTQYF	TGCAGCGTTGTGGGGAGGGCGGTGTTCACAGATACGCAGTATTTT
many	.	TRBJ1-5	TRBV6-1	CASQLAGFNQPQHF	TGTGCCAGCCAGTTGGCGGGGTTCAATCAGCCCCAGCATTTT
.	.	TRBJ2-5	TRBV5-4	CASSPEGRETQYF	TGTGCCAGCAGCCCCGAGGGAAGAGAGACCCAGTACTTC
many	TRBD1	TRBJ1-2	TRBV18	CASSPPDRVSVYGYTF	TGTGCCAGCTCACCACCAGACAGGGTCTCGGTCTATGGCTACACCTTC
few	.	TRBJ1-2	TRBV9	CASSSQGLEGYTF	TGTGCCAGCAGCTCACAGGGCCTAGAGGGCTACACCTTC
.	.	TRBJ2-5	TRBV5-1	CASSEWNQPQETQYF	TGCGCCAGCAGTGAATGGAACCAACCCCAAGAGACCCAGTACTTC
many	.	TRBJ2-5	TRBV28	CASRTAQETQYF	TGTGCCAGCAGAACAGCTCAAGAGACCCAGTACTTC
.	TRBD1	TRBJ2-1	TRBV9	CASNVRTGLNNEQFF	TGTGCCAGCAACGTCCGGACAGGACTGAACAATGAGCAGTTCTTC
many	TRBD1	TRBJ2-1	TRBV7-9	CASSFRDRAYNEQFF	TGTGCCAGCAGCTTCCGGGACAGGGCCTACAATGAGCAGTTCTTC
many	.	TRBJ2-5	TRBV12-3/TRBV12-4	CASTTGGGSETQYF	TGTGCCAGCACCACAGGGGGAGGGTCAGAGACCCAGTACTTC
few	.	TRBJ2-7	TRBV13	CASSFQSIPPFTYEQYF	TGTGCCAGCAGCTTCCAATCTATCCCTCCATTCACTTACGAGCAGTACTTC
few	TRBD2	TRBJ2-1	TRBV15	CATLGASGINDEQFF	TGTGCCACCCTCGGGGCTAGCGGGATTAATGATGAGCAGTTCTTC
many	TRBD1	TRBJ1-2	TRBV7-9	CASSSQRDRDGYTF	TGTGCCAGCAGCTCGCAGAGAGACAGGGATGGCTACACCTTC
many	TRBD2	TRBJ2-7	TRBV24-1	CATSDLFCGRFFGDEQYF	TGTGCCACCAGTGATTTGTTCTGCGGGAGATTCTTCGGGGACGAGCAGTACTTC
.	TRBD2	TRBJ2-3	TRBV9	CASGGTSGRADTQYF	TGTGCCAGCGGGGGGACTAGCGGGAGGGCCGATACGCAGTATTTT
few	TRBD2	TRBJ2-7	TRBV7-9	CASSPSSGPSYEQYF	TGTGCCAGCAGCCCGTCTAGCGGGCCTTCCTACGAGCAGTACTTC
many	TRBD1	TRBJ1-1	TRBV27	CASSRTGGWGAEAFF	TGTGCCAGCAGTAGGACAGGGGGATGGGGGGCTGAAGCTTTCTTT
few	TRBD2	TRBJ2-5	TRBV20-1	CSAQGTSGRALGETQYF	TGCAGTGCCCAGGGGACTAGCGGGAGGGCCCTCGGGGAGACCCAGTACTTC
many	TRBD2	TRBJ2-1	TRBV12-3/TRBV12-4	CASTETGTSGRHEQFF	TGTGCCAGCACCGAAACCGGGACTAGCGGGAGACATGAGCAGTTCTTC
many	TRBD1	TRBJ2-5	TRBV7-9	CASSLGGQGYQETQYF	TGTGCCAGCAGCTTAGGGGGACAGGGGTACCAAGAGACCCAGTACTTC
many	.	TRBJ1-4	TRBV12-3/TRBV12-4	CASSRGPNRVEKLFF	TGTGCCAGCAGCAGGGGTCCGAACAGGGTGGAAAAACTGTTTTTT
few	TRBD2	TRBJ2-3	TRBV20-1	CSALAGVMDTQYF	TGCAGTGCGCTAGCGGGAGTTATGGATACGCAGTATTTT
many	.	TRBJ1-3	TRBV2	CASSVDSLVTGNTIYF	TGTGCCAGCAGTGTTGACAGCTTAGTAACTGGAAACACCATATATTTT
once	.	TRBJ2-5	TRBV5-1	CASSLGVGTQETQYF	TGCGCCAGCAGCCTGGGCGTGGGGACCCAAGAGACCCAGTACTTC
.	.	TRBJ1-2	TRBV20-1	CSATGARNGYTF	TGCAGTGCTACGGGGGCGCGGAATGGCTACACCTTC
.	.	TRBJ2-2	TRBV19	CAGSRLGAGRAGELFF	TGTGCCGGTAGCAGGCTGGGGGCTGGCCGGGCCGGGGAGCTGTTTTTT
many	.	TRBJ2-1	TRBV20-1	CSARQRSGSYNEQFF	TGCAGTGCTAGACAAAGGAGCGGCTCCTACAATGAGCAGTTCTTC
few	TRBD2	TRBJ2-6	TRBV20-1	CSAALAGALSGANVLTF	TGCAGTGCAGCCTTAGCGGGAGCCCTCTCTGGGGCCAACGTCCTGACTTTC
.	.	TRBJ2-6	TRBV7-2	CASSDRQRTGANVLTF	TGTGCCAGCAGCGACCGACAGAGAACCGGGGCCAACGTCCTGACTTTC
.	.	TRBJ2-3	TRBV7-9	CASSLATGPGTDTQYF	TGTGCCAGCAGCTTAGCGACAGGCCCCGGCACAGATACGCAGTATTTT
many	TRBD2	TRBJ2-7	TRBV11-2	CASRSTSGRFYEQYF	TGTGCCAGCAGGTCCACTAGCGGGCGGTTCTACGAGCAGTACTTC
many	.	TRBJ2-3	TRBV7-9	CASSSDYLNTDTQYF	TGTGCCAGCAGCTCTGACTACCTGAACACAGATACGCAGTATTTT
.	.	TRBJ2-7	TRBV9	CASSALGFSYEQYF	TGTGCCAGCAGCGCCCTGGGGTTTTCCTACGAGCAGTACTTC
.	TRBD2	TRBJ2-1	TRBV10-3	CAISPLGREVSYNEQFF	TGTGCCATCAGTCCTCTGGGGCGGGAGGTCTCCTACAATGAGCAGTTCTTC
many	.	TRBJ2-7	TRBV11-2	CASRIGGGKEQYF	TGTGCCAGCAGGATAGGGGGTGGTAAAGAGCAGTACTTC
many	TRBD1	TRBJ2-7	TRBV10-3	CAITQGAGYEQYF	TGTGCCATCACACAGGGGGCTGGGTACGAGCAGTACTTC
many	.	TRBJ2-6	TRBV6-1	CASIGGANVLTF	TGTGCCAGCATTGGTGGGGCCAACGTCCTGACTTTC
many	.	TRBJ2-4	TRBV20-1	CSARDLGGGNIQYF	TGCAGTGCTAGAGATTTGGGAGGGGGAAACATTCAGTACTTC
many	TRBD2	TRBJ2-3	TRBV12-3/TRBV12-4	CASSPGLAGYTDTQYF	TGTGCCAGCAGCCCTGGACTAGCGGGATACACAGATACGCAGTATTTT
few	.	TRBJ2-7	TRBV30	CASGLHSYEQYF	TGTGCCTCCGGACTTCACTCCTACGAGCAGTACTTC
few	TRBD1	TRBJ1-4	TRBV9	CASSFRQGLNEKLFF	TGTGCCAGCAGCTTCCGACAGGGGCTTAATGAAAAACTGTTTTTT
many	.	TRBJ1-2	TRBV15	CATSRDRGEYGYTF	TGTGCCACCAGCAGAGATCGGGGGGAGTATGGCTACACCTTC